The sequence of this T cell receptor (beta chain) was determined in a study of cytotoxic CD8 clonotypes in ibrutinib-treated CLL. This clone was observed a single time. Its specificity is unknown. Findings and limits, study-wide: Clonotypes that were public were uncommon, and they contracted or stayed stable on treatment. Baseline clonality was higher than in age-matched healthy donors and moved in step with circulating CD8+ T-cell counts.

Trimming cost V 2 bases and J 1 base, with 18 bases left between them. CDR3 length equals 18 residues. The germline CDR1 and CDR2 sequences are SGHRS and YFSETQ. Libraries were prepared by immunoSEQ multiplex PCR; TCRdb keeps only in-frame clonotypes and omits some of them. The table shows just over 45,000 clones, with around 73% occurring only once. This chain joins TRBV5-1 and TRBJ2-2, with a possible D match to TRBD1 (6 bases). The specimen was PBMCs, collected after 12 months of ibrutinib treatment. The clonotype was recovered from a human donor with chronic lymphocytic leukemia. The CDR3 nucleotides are TGCGCCAGCAGCTTTGTTGACAGGATAAGCTTGAACACCGGGGAGCTGTTTTTT. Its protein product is CASSFVDRISLNTGELFF.